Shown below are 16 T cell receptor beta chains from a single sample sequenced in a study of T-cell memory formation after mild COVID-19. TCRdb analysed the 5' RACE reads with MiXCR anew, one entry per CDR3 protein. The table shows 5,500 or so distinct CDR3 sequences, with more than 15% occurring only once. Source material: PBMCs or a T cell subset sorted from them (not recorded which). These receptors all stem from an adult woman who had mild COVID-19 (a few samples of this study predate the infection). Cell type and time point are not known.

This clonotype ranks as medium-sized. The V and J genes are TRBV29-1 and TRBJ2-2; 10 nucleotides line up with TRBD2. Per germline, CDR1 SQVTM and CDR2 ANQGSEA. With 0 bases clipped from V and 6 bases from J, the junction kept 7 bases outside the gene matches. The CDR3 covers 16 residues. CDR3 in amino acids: CSVEDRRLAGSGELFF. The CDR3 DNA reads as TGCAGCGTTGAAGATCGACGACTAGCGGGTTCCGGGGAGCTGTTTTTT.

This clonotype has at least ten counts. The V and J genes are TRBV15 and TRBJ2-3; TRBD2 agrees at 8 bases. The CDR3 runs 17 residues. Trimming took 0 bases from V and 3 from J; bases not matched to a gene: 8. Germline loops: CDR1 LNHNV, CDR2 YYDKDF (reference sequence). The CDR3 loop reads CATSRDEAGDPTDTQYF. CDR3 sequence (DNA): TGTGCCACCAGCAGAGATGAAGCGGGAGATCCAACAGATACGCAGTATTTT.

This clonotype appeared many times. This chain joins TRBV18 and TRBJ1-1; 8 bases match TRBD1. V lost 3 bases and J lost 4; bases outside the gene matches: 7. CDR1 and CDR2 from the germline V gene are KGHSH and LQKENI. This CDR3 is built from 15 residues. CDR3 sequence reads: CASSPDRGTATEAFF. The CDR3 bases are TGTGCCAGCTCACCCGACAGGGGAACTGCCACTGAAGCTTTCTTT. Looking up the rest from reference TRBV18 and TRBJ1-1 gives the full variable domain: NAGVMQNPRHLVRRRGQEARLRCSPMKGHSHVYWYRQLPEEGLKFMVYLQKENIIDESGMPKERFSAEFPKEGPSILRIQQVVRGDSAAYFCASSPDRGTATEAFFGQGTRLTVV.

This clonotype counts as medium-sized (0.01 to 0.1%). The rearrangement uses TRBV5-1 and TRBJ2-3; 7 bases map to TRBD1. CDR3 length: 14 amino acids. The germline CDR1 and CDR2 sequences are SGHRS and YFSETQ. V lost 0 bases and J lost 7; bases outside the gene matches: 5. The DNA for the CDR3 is TGCGCCAGCAGCTTGGGGGAAGGGGGCCATACGCAGTATTTT. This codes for CASSLGEGGHTQYF.

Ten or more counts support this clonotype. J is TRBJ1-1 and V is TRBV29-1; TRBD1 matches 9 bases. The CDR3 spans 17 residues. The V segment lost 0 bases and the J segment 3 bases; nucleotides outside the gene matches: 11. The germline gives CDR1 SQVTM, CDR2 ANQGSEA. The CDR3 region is CSVEDIGTGSSDTEAFF. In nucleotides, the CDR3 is TGCAGCGTTGAAGATATTGGGACAGGGTCTTCGGACACTGAAGCTTTCTTT.

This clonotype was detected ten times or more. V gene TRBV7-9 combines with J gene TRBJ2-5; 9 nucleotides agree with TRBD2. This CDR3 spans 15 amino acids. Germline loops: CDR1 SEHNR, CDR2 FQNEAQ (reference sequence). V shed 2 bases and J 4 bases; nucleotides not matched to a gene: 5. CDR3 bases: TGTGCCAGCAGCTTACTAGCGGGGTCTGGAGAGACCCAGTACTTC. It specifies CASSLLAGSGETQYF.

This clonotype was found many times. CDR3 bases: TGTGCCAGCAGTTCTTTGCGGGGCGGATACAATGAGCAGTTCTTC. It specifies CASSSLRGGYNEQFF. The rearrangement joins TRBV12-3 or TRBV12-4 to TRBJ2-1, with a possible D match to TRBD2 (6 bases). Trimming stripped 4 bases from V and 4 bases from J, with 14 bases between. The CDR3 loop spans 15 amino acids.

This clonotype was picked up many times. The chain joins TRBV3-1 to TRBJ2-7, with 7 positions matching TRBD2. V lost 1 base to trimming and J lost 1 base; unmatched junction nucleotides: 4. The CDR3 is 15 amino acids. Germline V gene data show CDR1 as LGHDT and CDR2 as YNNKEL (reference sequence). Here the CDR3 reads CASSQVGGSSYEQYF. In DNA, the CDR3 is TGTGCCAGCAGCCAAGTGGGCGGGAGTTCCTACGAGCAGTACTTC.

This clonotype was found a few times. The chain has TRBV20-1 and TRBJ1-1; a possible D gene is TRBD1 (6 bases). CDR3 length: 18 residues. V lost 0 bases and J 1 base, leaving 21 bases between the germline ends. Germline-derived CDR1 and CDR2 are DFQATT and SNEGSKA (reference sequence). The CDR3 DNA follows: TGCAGTGCTAGAGATCGTGTCACTTTTAAGGGGGAGAACACTGAAGCTTTCTTT. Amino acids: CSARDRVTFKGENTEAFF.

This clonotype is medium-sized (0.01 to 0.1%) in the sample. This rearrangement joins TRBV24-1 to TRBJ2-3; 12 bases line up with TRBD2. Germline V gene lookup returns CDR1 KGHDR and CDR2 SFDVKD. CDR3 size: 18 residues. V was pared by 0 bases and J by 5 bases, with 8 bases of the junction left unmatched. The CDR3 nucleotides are TGTGCCACCAGTGATTTGCCGGTGACTAGCGGGAGAAAAGATACGCAGTATTTT. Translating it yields CATSDLPVTSGRKDTQYF.

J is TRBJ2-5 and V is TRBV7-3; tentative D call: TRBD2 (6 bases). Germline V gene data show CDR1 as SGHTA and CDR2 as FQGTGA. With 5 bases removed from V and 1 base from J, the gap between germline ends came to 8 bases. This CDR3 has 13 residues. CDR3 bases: TGTGCCAGCAGCCGGAGGGGCCAAGAGACCCAGTACTTC. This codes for CASSRRGQETQYF.

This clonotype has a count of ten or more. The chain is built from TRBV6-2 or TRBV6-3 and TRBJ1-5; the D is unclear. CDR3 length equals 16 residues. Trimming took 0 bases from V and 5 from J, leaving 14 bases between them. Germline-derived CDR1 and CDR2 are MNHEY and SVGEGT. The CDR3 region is CASSYSFLRFDQPQHF. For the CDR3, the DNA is TGTGCCAGCAGTTACTCGTTCCTTCGGTTTGATCAGCCCCAGCATTTT.

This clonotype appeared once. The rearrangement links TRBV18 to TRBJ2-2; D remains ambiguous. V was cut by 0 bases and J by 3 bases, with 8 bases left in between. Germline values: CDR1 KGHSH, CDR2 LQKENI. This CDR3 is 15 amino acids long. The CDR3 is CASSPPEGYTGELFF. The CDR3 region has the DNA TGTGCCAGCTCACCACCGGAAGGGTACACCGGGGAGCTGTTTTTT. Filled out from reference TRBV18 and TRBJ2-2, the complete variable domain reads NAGVMQNPRHLVRRRGQEARLRCSPMKGHSHVYWYRQLPEEGLKFMVYLQKENIIDESGMPKERFSAEFPKEGPSILRIQQVVRGDSAAYFCASSPPEGYTGELFFGEGSRLTVL.

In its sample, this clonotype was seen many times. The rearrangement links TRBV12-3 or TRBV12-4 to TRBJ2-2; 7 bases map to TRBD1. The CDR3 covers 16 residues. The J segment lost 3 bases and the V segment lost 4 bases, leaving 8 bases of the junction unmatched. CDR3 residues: CASSSRQGTYTGELFF. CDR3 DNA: TGTGCCAGCAGTTCCCGACAGGGTACATACACCGGGGAGCTGTTTTTT.

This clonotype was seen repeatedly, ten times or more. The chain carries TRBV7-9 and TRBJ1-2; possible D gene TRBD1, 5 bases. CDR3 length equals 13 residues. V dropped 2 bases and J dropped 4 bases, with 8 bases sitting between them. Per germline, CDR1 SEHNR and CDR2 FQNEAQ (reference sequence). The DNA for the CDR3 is TGTGCCAGCAGCTTACCGGGGGGCTATGGCTACACCTTC. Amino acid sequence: CASSLPGGYGYTF.

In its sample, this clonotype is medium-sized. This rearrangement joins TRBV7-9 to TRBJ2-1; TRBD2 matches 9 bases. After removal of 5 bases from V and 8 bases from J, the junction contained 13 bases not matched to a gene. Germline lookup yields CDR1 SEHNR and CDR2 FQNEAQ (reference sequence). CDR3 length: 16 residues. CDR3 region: CASSQPGLANSDEQFF. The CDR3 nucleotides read TGTGCCAGCAGCCAACCGGGACTAGCAAACTCGGATGAGCAGTTCTTC.